The entry below gives a single T cell receptor beta chain sequence along with its context. Its specificity is unknown. The data were produced by immunoSEQ multiplex PCR, yet TCRdb's version contains in-frame clones alone and is incomplete. This sample carries about 3,600 clones, about 94% of them seen once, and the ten largest clones take about 1.9%. Germline lookup yields CDR1 SGHDN and CDR2 FVKESK. Trimming shortened V by 4 bases and J by 0 bases, and 8 bases separated the two germline ends. The CDR3 has 14 amino acids. These data are taken from a study of chemoradiotherapy in HPV16-positive cancers. At the level of the study: Candidate HPV-specific T-cell clones and common TCR motifs came from functional assays in a couple of HPV16-positive patients. General study findings and limits: During treatment, candidate HPV-specific clones and E7-related motifs expanded in tumor. Better recurrence-free survival went with HPV-responsive T-cell expansion in HPV16-positive patients. Only a couple of HPV16-positive patients supplied the functional HPV-specificity definition.

Sampling was carried out from a patient who underwent chemoradiotherapy. The chain joins TRBV14 to TRBJ2-3; D not resolved. This TCR derives from a human donor with HPV-associated anogenital cancer. CDR3: CASSLEVSTDTQYF. CDR3 sequence (DNA): TGTGCCAGCAGCCTGGAAGTAAGCACAGATACGCAGTATTTT.